Listed below are T cell receptor beta chains from one sample, sequenced in a study of Graves' ophthalmopathy and Graves' hyperthyroidism. MiXCR, applied by TCRdb to the multiplex PCR reads, yields one record per CDR3 protein. The repertoire holds around 1.1 million distinct CDR3 sequences, about two fifths seen once, with approximately 12% in the top ten. Sample: peripheral blood or thyroid tissue (not recorded which). These receptors all stem from an adult man with Graves' hyperthyroidism. The CDR3 runs from the conserved cysteine through the conserved F or W. The D gene is left open where the match is weak. Expanded clones get a size class; other rows say once, few or many, or leave the size out.

D gene	clone size	V gene	J gene	CDR3 DNA	CDR3 protein
-	many	TRBV15	TRBJ2-7	TGTGCCACCAGCAGGGAAGCGGCAGCCTACGAGCAGTACTTC	CATSREAAAYEQYF
-	-	TRBV10-3	TRBJ1-1	TGTGCCATCAGTGAGTCACCGAACAGGGCGGGGACCACTGAAGCTTTCTTC	CAISESPNRAGTTEAFF
TRBD1	-	TRBV29-1	TRBJ1-2	TGCAGCGTTGGGACAGGGGACAGCCCTAACTATGGCTACACCTTC	CSVGTGDSPNYGYTF
-	-	TRBV10-3	TRBJ1-3	TGTGCCTCCCGTGGGGGGCTACTTTCTGGAAACACCATATATTTT	CASRGGLLSGNTIYF
TRBD1	many	TRBV2	TRBJ2-7	TGTGCCAGCAGGCTCGGACAGGGTCGATACTTC	CASRLGQGRYF
-	many	TRBV5-1	TRBJ2-2	TGCGCCAGCAGCTTGGTGGAGGCCGGGGAGCTGTTTTTT	CASSLVEAGELFF
-	-	TRBV15	TRBJ1-4	TGTGCCACCAGCCATATACTGGCCGTGGCAGGGGTTAACGAAAAACTGTTTTTT	CATSHILAVAGVNEKLFF
TRBD1	many	TRBV6-5	TRBJ2-7	TGTGCCAGCAGTTGGGTACAGGGGCAGAAAGCCTACGAGCAGTACTTC	CASSWVQGQKAYEQYF
-	few	TRBV7-9	TRBJ1-5	TGTGCCAGCAGGGTAGCGGTGGGGGGGAGCAATCAGCCCCAGCATTTT	CASRVAVGGSNQPQHF
-	-	TRBV25-1	TRBJ1-1	TGTGCCAGCTCCGCGGGGGGGGCCACTGAAGCTTTCTTT	CASSAGGATEAFF
-	once	TRBV2	TRBJ2-7	TGTGCCACCCGGCCCGATAACTACGAGCAGTACTTC	CATRPDNYEQYF
-	-	TRBV2	TRBJ1-4	TGTGCCAGCAGTGAAGCGCTCGGGCAGGAAAAACTGTTTTTT	CASSEALGQEKLFF
-	once	TRBV14	TRBJ1-6	TGTGCCAGCAGCTCAGGGAGGCGAAACTCACCCCTCCACTTT	CASSSGRRNSPLHF
-	-	TRBV20-1	TRBJ1-4	TGCAGTGCTAGAGATCTGTGGCAGGGTCCTGCTGAAAAACTGTTTTTT	CSARDLWQGPAEKLFF
TRBD1	-	TRBV10-3	TRBJ2-7	TGTGCCGGGGCGGGGACAGGGCCTTACGAGCAGTACTTC	CAGAGTGPYEQYF
-	-	TRBV12-3/TRBV12-4	TRBJ1-5	TGTGCCACAGGGGCCTATAGCAATCAGCCCCAGCATTTT	CATGAYSNQPQHF
-	-	TRBV25-1	TRBJ1-1	TGCGCCAGCAGCCAAGTTGGGGACAAGGGGGGGGTGGATGCTTTCTTT	CASSQVGDKGGVDAFF
TRBD1	-	TRBV10-2	TRBJ1-1	TGCGCCAGCAGTGAGGGCAGATTAAGACAGGGCACTGAAGCTTTCTTT	CASSEGRLRQGTEAFF
-	once	TRBV28	TRBJ1-5	TGTGCCAGCAGTGTCCAGGTTTATAGCAATCAGCCCCAGCATTTT	CASSVQVYSNQPQHF
-	once	TRBV2	TRBJ1-2	TGTGCCAGCCAAGAGGGGCCAGGAGGAAACTATGGCTACACCTTC	CASQEGPGGNYGYTF
TRBD1	many	TRBV7-2	TRBJ2-7	TGTGCCAGCAGTAAGCCCGGGACAGGAGGGTACGAGCAGTACTTC	CASSKPGTGGYEQYF
TRBD1	many	TRBV19	TRBJ1-5	TGTGCCAGTAGTGCCGGGACAGGGGGCAATGGTCAGCCCCAGCATTTT	CASSAGTGGNGQPQHF
-	once	TRBV10-3	TRBJ2-3	TGTGCCATCAGAAGCTTCCGAGACACAGATACGCAGTATTTT	CAIRSFRDTDTQYF
-	-	TRBV10-2	TRBJ2-7	TGCGCCAGCAGTGCCTTAGACGAGCAGTACTTC	CASSALDEQYF
TRBD2	-	TRBV7-2	TRBJ2-5	TGTGCCAGCACTCCCGGGGGGGCGCGGGGTGGGGAGACCCAGTACTTC	CASTPGGARGGETQYF
-	many	TRBV2	TRBJ2-7	TGTGCCAGCGGGGCGGAGATCTCCTACGAGCAGTACTTC	CASGAEISYEQYF
-	-	TRBV20-1	TRBJ2-7	TGCAGTGCTAGACCGGAGAGCTCCTACGAGCAGTACTTC	CSARPESSYEQYF